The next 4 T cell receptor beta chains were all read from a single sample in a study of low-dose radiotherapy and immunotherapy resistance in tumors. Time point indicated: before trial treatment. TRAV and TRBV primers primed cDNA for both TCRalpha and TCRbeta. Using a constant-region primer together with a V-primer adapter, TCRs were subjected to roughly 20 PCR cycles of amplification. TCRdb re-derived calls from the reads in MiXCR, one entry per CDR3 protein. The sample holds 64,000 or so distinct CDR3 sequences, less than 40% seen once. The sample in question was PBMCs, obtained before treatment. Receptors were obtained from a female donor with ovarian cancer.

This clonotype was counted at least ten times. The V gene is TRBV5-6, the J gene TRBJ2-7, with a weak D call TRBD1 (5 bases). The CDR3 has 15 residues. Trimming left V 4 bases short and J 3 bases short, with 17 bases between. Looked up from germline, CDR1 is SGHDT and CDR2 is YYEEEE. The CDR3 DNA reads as TGTGCCAGCAGCCAGGTGGGGCAGCTTAGCTACGAGCAGTACTTC. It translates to CASSQVGQLSYEQYF.

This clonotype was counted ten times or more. CDR3 nucleotide sequence: TGTGCCAGCAGCGCTACCAGGGGTCAGGGAGGGGTGGGCAATGAGCAGTTCTTC. This encodes CASSATRGQGGVGNEQFF. The gene calls are TRBV11-2 and TRBJ2-1; a weak D match, TRBD2 (7 bases). Germline V CDR1 and CDR2: SGHAT, FQNNGV. V lost 5 bases, J lost 6 bases, and 26 bases lay in between. The CDR3 covers 18 residues.

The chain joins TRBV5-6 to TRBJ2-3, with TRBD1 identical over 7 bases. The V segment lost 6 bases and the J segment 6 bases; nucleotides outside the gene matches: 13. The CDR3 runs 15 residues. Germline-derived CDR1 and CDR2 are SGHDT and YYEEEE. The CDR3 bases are TGTGCCAGCACCTTTTCGACAGGGCCAAGGGATACGCAGTATTTT. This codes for CASTFSTGPRDTQYF.

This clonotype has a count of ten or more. CDR3 DNA sequence: TGTGCCAGCAGCAAACTAGCGGTCGGCGGAGATACGCAGTATTTT. Protein sequence: CASSKLAVGGDTQYF. The rearrangement links TRBV6-2 or TRBV6-3 to TRBJ2-3, with 8 bases aligning to TRBD2. From germline, CDR1 is MNHEY and CDR2 SVGEGT. V shed 6 bases, J shed 5 bases, and the junction held 10 bases outside the gene matches. The CDR3 loop spans 15 amino acids.